These 27 T cell receptor beta chains share one sample of origin, sequenced in a study of Tregs in tolerant kidney transplant recipients. Measured with immunoSEQ multiplex PCR; TCRdb has only the in-frame clones, and not every one. Of around 70,000 clones listed, roughly 90% were seen once; the top ten hold around 9.9%. The sample was CD8+ T cells from blood, taken before the transplant. These receptors all stem from a human donor who received a combined kidney and bone marrow transplant.

The DNA for the CDR3 is TGCAGCGCCCTTAACTACAATGAGCAGTTCTTC. This encodes CSALNYNEQFF. The chain joins TRBV29-1 to TRBJ2-1, with D uncertain. This CDR3 region has 11 residues. V was trimmed by 7 bases and J by 3 bases, leaving 7 bases between them. Germline V gives CDR1 SQVTM, CDR2 ANQGSEA.

This clone was found once. V and J are TRBV19 and TRBJ2-7; 7 positions match TRBD2. Germline CDR1 and CDR2: LNHDA and SQIVND (reference sequence). The CDR3 extends over 14 amino acids. The V and J ends lost 5 bases and 3 bases, in that order; junction bases with no gene match: 7. The CDR3 sequence is CASSGTGGGYEQYF. Written as DNA, the CDR3 is TGTGCCAGTAGTGGGACGGGGGGAGGCTACGAGCAGTACTTC. The variable domain in full, completed from reference TRBV19 and TRBJ2-7, reads DGGITQSPKYLFRKEGQNVTLSCEQNLNHDAMYWYRQDPGQGLRLIYYSQIVNDFQKGDIAEGYSVSREKKESFPLTVTSAQKNPTAFYLCASSGTGGGYEQYFGPGTRLTVT.

This clone was found a few times. The chain employs TRBV5-8 and TRBJ1-1; no definite D call. This CDR3 is 13 amino acids long. Germline assignment: CDR1 SGHTS and CDR2 YDEGEE. Trimming cost V 3 bases and J 0 bases, with 6 bases left between them. The CDR3 loop reads CASSSTLNTEAFF. CDR3 coding DNA: TGTGCCAGCAGCTCAACATTGAACACTGAAGCTTTCTTT.

This clone was observed a single time. The rearrangement joins TRBV28 to TRBJ2-7; 8 bases are shared with TRBD2. Losses at the gene ends were 5 bases for V and 3 bases for J; bases not matched to a gene: 18. CDR1 and CDR2 (germline): MDHEN, SYDVKM. This CDR3 has 18 amino acids. CDR3 protein: CASSSGGHPQPHYYEQYF. As DNA, the CDR3 is TGTGCCAGCAGTAGCGGGGGCCACCCCCAACCTCACTACTACGAGCAGTACTTC.

This clone was seen once. The V gene is TRBV7-9, the J gene TRBJ1-6, with 7 bases fitting TRBD1. J was trimmed by 8 bases and V by 4 bases; bases with no gene match: 8. Germline-derived CDR1 and CDR2 are SEHNR and FQNEAQ (reference sequence). This CDR3 contains 15 residues. CDR3 coding DNA: TGTGCCAGCAGCTCTAAAGAGGGGGCTGATTCACCCCTCCACTTT. Its protein is CASSSKEGADSPLHF.

V gene TRBV18 combines with J gene TRBJ2-5; TRBD1 matches 7 bases. J was trimmed by 3 bases and V by 3 bases; bases with no gene match: 7. Germline-derived CDR1 and CDR2 are KGHSH and LQKENI. CDR3 size: 15 residues. As DNA, the CDR3 is TGTGCCAGCTCACCTCCGGACAGGAGCAAAGAGACCCAGTACTTC. This codes for CASSPPDRSKETQYF.

V gene TRBV2 combines with J gene TRBJ1-3, with 9 bases matching TRBD1. Germline values: CDR1 SNHLY, CDR2 FYNNEI. The CDR3 length is 14 residues. J lost 4 bases, V lost 6 bases, and 4 bases had no gene match. The CDR3 bases are TGTGCCAGCAGGGTGGACAGGGGAGGAAACACCATATATTTT. Amino acids: CASRVDRGGNTIYF. Using reference TRBV2 and TRBJ1-3 for the parts outside the CDR3, the full variable domain is EPEVTQTPSHQVTQMGQEVILRCVPISNHLYFYWYRQILGQKVEFLVSFYNNEISEKSEIFDDQFSVERPDGSNFTLKIRSTKLEDSAMYFCASRVDRGGNTIYFGEGSWLTVV.

The chain carries TRBV4-1 and TRBJ2-7; D is perhaps TRBD2 (6 bases). This CDR3 is built from 14 residues. V gave up 4 bases and J gave up 2 bases, with 12 bases separating them. The germline V gene has CDR1 MGHRA and CDR2 YSYEKL. DNA for the CDR3: TGCGCCAGCAGCCCACTAGCTCACACCTACGAGCAGTACTTC. Protein product: CASSPLAHTYEQYF.

The chain combines TRBV30 with TRBJ2-2, with 7 bases matching TRBD2. With 0 bases clipped from V and 1 base from J, the junction kept 8 bases outside the gene matches. The CDR3 runs to 17 residues. Germline CDR1 is GTSNPN and CDR2 is SVGIG (reference sequence). The CDR3 nucleotides are TGTGCCTGGAGTGTACTGTCTAGCGGAAGGAACACCGGGGAGCTGTTTTTT. This sequence encodes CAWSVLSSGRNTGELFF. The complete variable domain, with remaining parts taken from reference TRBV30 and TRBJ2-2, reads SQTIHQWPATLVQPVGSPLSLECTVEGTSNPNLYWYRQAAGRGLQLLFYSVGIGQISSEVPQNLSASRPQDRQFILSSKKLLLSDSGFYLCAWSVLSSGRNTGELFFGEGSRLTVL.

J is TRBJ2-3 and V is TRBV7-2; D gene ambiguous. The V gene's germline CDR1 is SGHTA and CDR2 FQGNSA. The CDR3 has 14 residues. Deletions cut 1 base from V and 3 bases from J, with 8 bases between. CDR3 loop: CASSLVYGTDTQYF. In nucleotides, the CDR3 is TGTGCCAGCAGCTTAGTGTACGGGACAGATACGCAGTATTTT.

This chain links TRBV4-1 with TRBJ2-1, with TRBD2 identical over 7 bases. J gave up 1 base and V 1 base, and 4 bases lay outside the gene matches. This CDR3 spans 16 amino acids. Germline CDR1 and CDR2: MGHRA and YSYEKL. The CDR3 DNA reads as TGCGCCAGCAGCCAAGTAAAAGCGGGATCCTACAATGAGCAGTTCTTC. This translates into CASSQVKAGSYNEQFF.

This rearrangement joins TRBV6-1 to TRBJ2-1, with 10 bases aligning to TRBD2. V dropped 7 bases and J dropped 0; count of bases not matched to a gene: 3. CDR1 and CDR2 (germline): MNHNS, SASEGT. CDR3 length: 15 amino acids. CDR3 in DNA: TGTGCCAGCAACCCTAGCGGGAGCTCCTACAATGAGCAGTTCTTC. Amino acids: CASNPSGSSYNEQFF.

The chain combines TRBV7-3 with TRBJ1-1; D perhaps matches TRBD1 (5 bases). The germline V gene has CDR1 SGHTA and CDR2 FQGTGA. The CDR3 consists of 16 residues. Trimming stripped 1 base from V and 8 bases from J, with 20 bases between. The CDR3 here is CASSLIAASRGLEAFF. In nucleotides, the CDR3 is TGTGCCAGCAGCTTAATCGCAGCGAGTAGGGGATTGGAAGCTTTCTTT.

The chain has TRBV4-3 and TRBJ2-5, with D possibly matching TRBD2 (6 bases). This CDR3 spans 15 amino acids. Trimming stripped 1 base from V and 3 bases from J, with 12 bases between. CDR1 is LGHNA, CDR2 YSLEER, per germline. CDR3 bases: TGCGCCAGCAGCCAAGCGCCTAGCGCGGAAGAGACCCAGTACTTC. It specifies CASSQAPSAEETQYF.

This clone was counted a single time. The CDR3 bases are TGCGCCAGCAGCCAAGTCATCCTAAGCACAGATACGCAGTATTTT. It is translated as CASSQVILSTDTQYF. The V and J genes are TRBV4-1 and TRBJ2-3; D gene uncertain. With 1 base removed from V and 0 bases from J, the gap between germline ends came to 8 bases. CDR3 length: 15 amino acids. From germline, CDR1 is MGHRA and CDR2 YSYEKL.

The chain is built from TRBV28 and TRBJ2-7; the match to TRBD1 covers 10 bases. The V gene's germline CDR1 is MDHEN and CDR2 SYDVKM. Unmatched junction bases numbered 4, after V lost 4 bases and J lost 4 bases. CDR3 size: 14 residues. CDR3 DNA sequence: TGTGCCAGCAGTTCCAGGGACAGGGGTTACGAGCAGTACTTC. Amino acid sequence: CASSSRDRGYEQYF.

The CDR3 protein is CASSLVGNGNEQFF. CDR3 nucleotide sequence: TGTGCCAGCAGCTTAGTGGGTAACGGGAATGAGCAGTTCTTC. The chain couples TRBV7-2 to TRBJ2-1; D is uncertain. V lost 1 base to trimming and J lost 7 bases, with 11 bases between them. The CDR3 totals 14 residues. Germline CDR1 and CDR2: SGHTA and FQGNSA.

The chain recombines TRBV2 with TRBJ2-7; D call uncertain. The CDR3 loop spans 14 amino acids. Germline V CDR1 and CDR2: SNHLY, FYNNEI. Trimming removed 7 bases from V and 5 bases from J, with 18 bases in between. The CDR3, as DNA: TGTGCCAGCACGTTATTCTGGGTAAGCGACGAGCAGTACTTC. Translated: CASTLFWVSDEQYF. Combining the CDR3 with reference TRBV2 and TRBJ2-7 gives the whole variable domain EPEVTQTPSHQVTQMGQEVILRCVPISNHLYFYWYRQILGQKVEFLVSFYNNEISEKSEIFDDQFSVERPDGSNFTLKIRSTKLEDSAMYFCASTLFWVSDEQYFGPGTRLTVT.

The chain is built from TRBV6-5 and TRBJ2-7; D possibly corresponds to TRBD1 (5 bases). From germline, CDR1 is MNHEY and CDR2 SVGAGI. CDR3 length: 15 residues. Trimming shortened V by 2 bases and J by 2 bases, and 13 bases separated the two germline ends. The CDR3 sequence: CASSYEAGLTYEQYF. CDR3 DNA sequence: TGTGCCAGCAGTTACGAGGCAGGGCTTACCTACGAGCAGTACTTC.

This CDR3 reads CASSLWATEAFF. CDR3 in DNA: TGTGCCAGCAGCTTGTGGGCCACTGAAGCTTTCTTT. This sequence joins TRBV5-4 and TRBJ1-1; no definite D call. In germline, CDR1 is SGHNT, CDR2 YYREEE (reference sequence). V shed 1 base and J shed 4 bases, with 5 bases lying between them. The CDR3 covers 12 residues.

The chain uses TRBV29-1 and TRBJ2-1; D possibly corresponds to TRBD2 (6 bases). The CDR3 length is 12 residues. CDR1 SQVTM and CDR2 ANQGSEA come from the germline V gene. Trimming shortened V by 3 bases and J by 9 bases, and 12 bases separated the two germline ends. The CDR3 region is CSVEGGLGEQFF. The CDR3 nucleotides are TGCAGCGTTGAGGGGGGATTGGGTGAGCAGTTCTTC.

The chain has TRBV4-2 and TRBJ2-7; D unclear. Trimming left V 4 bases short and J 2 bases short, with 15 bases between. Germline V gene lookup returns CDR1 LGHNA and CDR2 YNFKEQ. The CDR3 is 15 residues long. The CDR3 bases are TGTGCCAGCAGCCCCATGGGCGTCCTGGCCTACGAGCAGTACTTC. Amino acid sequence: CASSPMGVLAYEQYF.

This clone has just one count. The chain combines TRBV6-5 with TRBJ1-1; 7 positions agree with TRBD1. Germline V CDR1 and CDR2: MNHEY, SVGAGI. This CDR3 is built from 12 residues. Trimming cost V 10 bases and J 1 base; bases outside gene matches: 3. The CDR3 nucleotides read TGTGCCACCGGACAGGCGAACACTGAAGCTTTCTTT. This codes for CATGQANTEAFF.

The chain employs TRBV13 and TRBJ2-5, with TRBD1 matching 10 bases. Gene TRBJ2-7 matches the end of the DNA better, so the J call may be wrong. This CDR3 has 19 amino acids. Germline CDR1 is PRHDT and CDR2 is FYEKMQ (reference sequence). CDR3 sequence reads: CASSLGLGSRDRGSYEQYF. CDR3 DNA sequence: TGTGCCAGCAGCTTGGGGTTGGGGAGCCGGGACAGGGGCTCCTACGAGCAGTACTTC.

The chain carries TRBV7-2 and TRBJ2-1; 11 nucleotides agree with TRBD2. The CDR3 extends over 15 amino acids. Germline V gene data show CDR1 as SGHTA and CDR2 as FQGNSA. V lost 2 bases and J lost 8; bases outside the gene matches: 5. The CDR3 bases are TGTGCCAGCAGCTTATCCGGGACTAGCGGCGATGAGCAGTTCTTC. This translates into CASSLSGTSGDEQFF.

The chain employs TRBV19 and TRBJ2-7; 7 bases map to TRBD2. V lost 3 bases to trimming and J lost 4 bases; unmatched junction nucleotides: 6. Germline V lookup: CDR1 LNHDA, CDR2 SQIVND (reference sequence). The CDR3 is 14 amino acids. CDR3 nucleotides: TGTGCCAGTAGTATTGGGCTAGCGGAATACGAGCAGTACTTC. It is translated as CASSIGLAEYEQYF. The variable domain in full, with the rest retrieved from reference TRBV19 and TRBJ2-7, is DGGITQSPKYLFRKEGQNVTLSCEQNLNHDAMYWYRQDPGQGLRLIYYSQIVNDFQKGDIAEGYSVSREKKESFPLTVTSAQKNPTAFYLCASSIGLAEYEQYFGPGTRLTVT.

This clone showed up just a few times. V is TRBV6-5 and J is TRBJ1-4, with no clear D. The ends were cut back, 6 bases at V and 6 bases at J, with 8 bases in the middle. Per germline, CDR1 MNHEY and CDR2 SVGAGI. The CDR3 covers 12 residues. The CDR3 here is CASSRADEKLFF. The CDR3 DNA reads as TGTGCCAGCAGCCGCGCTGATGAAAAACTGTTTTTT.